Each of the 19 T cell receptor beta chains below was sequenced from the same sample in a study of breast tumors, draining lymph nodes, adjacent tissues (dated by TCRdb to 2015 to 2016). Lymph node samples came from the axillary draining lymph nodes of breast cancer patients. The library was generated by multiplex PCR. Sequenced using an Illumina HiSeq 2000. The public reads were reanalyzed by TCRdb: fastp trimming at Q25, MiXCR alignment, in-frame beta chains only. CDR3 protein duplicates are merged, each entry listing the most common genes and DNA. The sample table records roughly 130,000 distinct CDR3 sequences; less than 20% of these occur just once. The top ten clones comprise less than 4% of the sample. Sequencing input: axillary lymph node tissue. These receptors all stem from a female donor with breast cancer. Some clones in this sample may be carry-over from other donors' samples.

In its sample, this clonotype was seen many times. CDR3 sequence (DNA): TGTGCCAGCAGTGAGGACGCCGGGACAGGGCACTACGAGCAGTACTTC. Translated: CASSEDAGTGHYEQYF. The chain combines TRBV6-1 with TRBJ2-7; the match to TRBD1 covers 9 bases. V shed 3 bases and J 3 bases; nucleotides not matched to a gene: 9. CDR1 is MNHNS and CDR2 is SASEGT in the germline V gene. The CDR3 spans 16 residues.

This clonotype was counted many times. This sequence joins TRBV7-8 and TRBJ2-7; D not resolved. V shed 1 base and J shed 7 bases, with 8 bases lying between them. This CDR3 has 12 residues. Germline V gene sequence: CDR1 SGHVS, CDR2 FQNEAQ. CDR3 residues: CASSLGTEEQYF. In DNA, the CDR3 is TGTGCCAGCAGCTTAGGGACGGAGGAGCAGTACTTC.

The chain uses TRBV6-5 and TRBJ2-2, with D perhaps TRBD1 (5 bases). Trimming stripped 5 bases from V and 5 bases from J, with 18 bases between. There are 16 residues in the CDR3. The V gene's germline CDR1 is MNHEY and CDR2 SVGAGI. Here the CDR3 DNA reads TGTGCCAGCAGTCACGGAAGGGGATTAGGAACCGGGGAGCTGTTTTTT. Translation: CASSHGRGLGTGELFF.

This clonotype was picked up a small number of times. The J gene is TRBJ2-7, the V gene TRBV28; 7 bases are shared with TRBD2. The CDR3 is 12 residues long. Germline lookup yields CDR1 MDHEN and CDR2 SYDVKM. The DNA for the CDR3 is TGTATTTCTGGCGGGAGTCTGGACGAGCAGTACTTC. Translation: CISGGSLDEQYF.

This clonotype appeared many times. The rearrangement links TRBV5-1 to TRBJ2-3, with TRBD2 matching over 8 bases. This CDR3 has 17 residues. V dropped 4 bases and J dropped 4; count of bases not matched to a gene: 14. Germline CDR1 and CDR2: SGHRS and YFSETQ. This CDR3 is CASSIAQGSGGADTQYF. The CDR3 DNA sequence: TGCGCCAGCAGCATTGCACAGGGCAGCGGGGGTGCAGATACGCAGTATTTT.

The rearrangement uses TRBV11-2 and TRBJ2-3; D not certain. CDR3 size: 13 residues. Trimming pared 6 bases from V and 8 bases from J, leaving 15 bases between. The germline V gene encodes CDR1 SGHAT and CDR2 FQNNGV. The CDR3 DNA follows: TGTGCCAGCAGAACTCCCCAGCTACCTACGCAGTATTTT. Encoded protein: CASRTPQLPTQYF.

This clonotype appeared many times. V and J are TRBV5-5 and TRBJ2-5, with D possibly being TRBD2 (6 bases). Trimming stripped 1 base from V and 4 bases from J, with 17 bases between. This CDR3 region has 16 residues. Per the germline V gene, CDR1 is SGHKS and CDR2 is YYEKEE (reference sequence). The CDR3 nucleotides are TGTGCCAGCAGCTTGTTGGTGACTAGGGATGGAGAGACCCAGTACTTC. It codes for CASSLLVTRDGETQYF.

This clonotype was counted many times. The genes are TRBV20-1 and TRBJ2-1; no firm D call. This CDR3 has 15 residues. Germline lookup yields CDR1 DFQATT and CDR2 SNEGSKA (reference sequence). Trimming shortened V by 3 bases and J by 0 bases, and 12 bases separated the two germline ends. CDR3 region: CSAREPRNSYNEQFF. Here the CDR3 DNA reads TGCAGTGCTAGGGAACCACGGAACTCCTACAATGAGCAGTTCTTC.

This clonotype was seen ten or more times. The CDR3, as DNA: TGTGCCAGCAGCTTGGGGACTAGCGGGGCACTCTACGAGCAGTACTTC. It encodes CASSLGTSGALYEQYF. The J gene is TRBJ2-7, the V gene TRBV5-5, with TRBD2 matching 12 bases. With 0 bases clipped from V and 3 bases from J, the junction kept 4 bases outside the gene matches. The CDR3 has 16 amino acids. Looked up from germline, CDR1 is SGHKS and CDR2 is YYEKEE (reference sequence).

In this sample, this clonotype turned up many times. CDR3 bases: TGCGCCAGCAGCCCAATCGTCGGAGGGGGGGCCTACAATGAGCAGTTCTTC. Translated: CASSPIVGGGAYNEQFF. The chain has TRBV5-1 and TRBJ2-1; a weak D match, TRBD2 (7 bases). Per germline, CDR1 SGHRS and CDR2 YFSETQ. Trimming took 4 bases from V and 2 from J, leaving 19 bases between them. This CDR3 contains 17 residues. The full variable domain, rest sourced from reference TRBV5-1 and TRBJ2-1, is KAGVTQTPRYLIKTRGQQVTLSCSPISGHRSVSWYQQTPGQGLQFLFEYFSETQRNKGNFPGRFSGRQFSNSRSEMNVSTLELGDSALYLCASSPIVGGGAYNEQFFGPGTRLTVL.

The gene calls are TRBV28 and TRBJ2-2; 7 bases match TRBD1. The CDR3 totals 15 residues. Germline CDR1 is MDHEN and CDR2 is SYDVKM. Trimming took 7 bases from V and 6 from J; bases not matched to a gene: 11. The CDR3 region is CASISVQGVAGELFF. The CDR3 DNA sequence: TGTGCCAGCATTTCGGTCCAGGGGGTAGCCGGGGAGCTGTTTTTT.

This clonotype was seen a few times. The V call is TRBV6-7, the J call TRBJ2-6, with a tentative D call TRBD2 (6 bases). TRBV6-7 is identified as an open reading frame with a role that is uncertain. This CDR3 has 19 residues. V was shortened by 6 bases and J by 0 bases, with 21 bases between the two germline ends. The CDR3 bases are TGTGCCAGCAGCTCGGGTTTTTGGGGGAGGATCTCTGGGGCCAACGTCCTGACTTTC. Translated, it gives CASSSGFWGRISGANVLTF.

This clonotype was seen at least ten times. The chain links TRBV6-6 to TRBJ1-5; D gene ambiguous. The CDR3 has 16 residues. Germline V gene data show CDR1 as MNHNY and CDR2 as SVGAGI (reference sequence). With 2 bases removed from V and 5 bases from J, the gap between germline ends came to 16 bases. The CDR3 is CASSYPTAAFDQPQHF. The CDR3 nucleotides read TGTGCCAGCAGTTACCCCACGGCCGCATTCGATCAGCCCCAGCATTTT.

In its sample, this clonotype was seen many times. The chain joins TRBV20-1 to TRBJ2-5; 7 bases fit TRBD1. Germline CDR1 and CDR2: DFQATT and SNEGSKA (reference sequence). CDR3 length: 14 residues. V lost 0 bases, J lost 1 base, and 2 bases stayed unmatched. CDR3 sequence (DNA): TGCAGTGCTAGAGAAAGGACAGGCCAAGAGACCCAGTACTTC. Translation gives CSARERTGQETQYF.

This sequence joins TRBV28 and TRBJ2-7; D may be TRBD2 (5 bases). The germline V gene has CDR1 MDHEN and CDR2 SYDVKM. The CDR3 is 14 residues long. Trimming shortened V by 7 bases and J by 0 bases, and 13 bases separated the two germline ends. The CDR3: CASTLSRGSYEQYF. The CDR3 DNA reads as TGTGCCAGCACCTTATCTCGGGGCTCCTACGAGCAGTACTTC.

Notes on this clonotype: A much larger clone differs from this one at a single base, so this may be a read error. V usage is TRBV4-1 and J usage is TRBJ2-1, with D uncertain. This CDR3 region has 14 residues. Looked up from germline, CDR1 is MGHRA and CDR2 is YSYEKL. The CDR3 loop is CASSQDDLADEQSF. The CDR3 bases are TGCGCCAGCAGCCAAGATGATCTGGCCGATGAGCAGTCCTTC.

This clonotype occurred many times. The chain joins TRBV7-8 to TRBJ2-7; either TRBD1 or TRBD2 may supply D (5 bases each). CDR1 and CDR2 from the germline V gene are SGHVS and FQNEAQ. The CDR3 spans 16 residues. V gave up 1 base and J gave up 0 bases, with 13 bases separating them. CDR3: CASSLGGAVSSYEQYF. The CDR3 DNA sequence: TGTGCCAGCAGCTTAGGAGGGGCCGTGAGCTCCTACGAGCAGTACTTC. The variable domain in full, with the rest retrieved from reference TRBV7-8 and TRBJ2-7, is GAGVSQSPRYKVAKRGQDVALRCDPISGHVSLFWYQQALGQGPEFLTYFQNEAQLDKSGLPSDRFFAERPEGSVSTLKIQRTQQEDSAVYLCASSLGGAVSSYEQYFGPGTRLTVT.

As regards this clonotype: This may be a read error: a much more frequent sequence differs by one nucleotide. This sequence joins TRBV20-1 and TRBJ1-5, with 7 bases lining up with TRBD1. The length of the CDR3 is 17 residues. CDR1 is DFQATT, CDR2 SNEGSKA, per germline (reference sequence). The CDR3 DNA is TGCAGTGCTAGAGTTCCTCGGACAGGATATAGCAGTCAGCCCCAGCATTTT. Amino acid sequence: CSARVPRTGYSSQPQHF.

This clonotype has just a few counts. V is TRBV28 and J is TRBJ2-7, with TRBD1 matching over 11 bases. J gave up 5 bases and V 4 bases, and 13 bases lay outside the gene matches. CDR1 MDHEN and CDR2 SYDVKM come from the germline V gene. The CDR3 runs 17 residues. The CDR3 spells CASSSGPRDRGSHEQYF. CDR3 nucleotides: TGTGCCAGCAGTTCCGGCCCCCGGGACAGGGGGTCCCACGAGCAGTACTTC.